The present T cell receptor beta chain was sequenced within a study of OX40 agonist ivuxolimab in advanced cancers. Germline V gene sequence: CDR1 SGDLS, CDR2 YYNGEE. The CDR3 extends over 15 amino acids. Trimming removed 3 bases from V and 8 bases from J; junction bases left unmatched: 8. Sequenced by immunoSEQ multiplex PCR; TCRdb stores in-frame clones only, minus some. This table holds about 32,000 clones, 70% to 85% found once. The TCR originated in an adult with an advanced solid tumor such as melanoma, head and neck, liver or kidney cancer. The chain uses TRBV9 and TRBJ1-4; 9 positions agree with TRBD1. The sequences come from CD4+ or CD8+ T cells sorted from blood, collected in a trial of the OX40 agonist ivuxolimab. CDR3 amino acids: CASSARGQGGEKLFF. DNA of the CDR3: TGTGCCAGCAGCGCAAGGGGACAGGGAGGCGAAAAACTGTTTTTT.